These 7 T cell receptor beta chains came from one sample sequenced in a study of cytomegalovirus exposure and HLA in healthy donors. A multiplex PCR was run with 60 Vbeta primers and 13 Jbeta primers. Here immunoSEQ multiplex PCR was the method, and the copy in TCRdb shows in-frame clones only, minus some. The repertoire holds about 120,000 clones, with 81% as singletons. The sample comprised PBMCs. The receptors here all came from a woman aged 25 to 45 in good health and CMV-seronegative.

The chain carries TRBV5-6 and TRBJ2-5; 14 nucleotides agree with TRBD2. The V gene end was trimmed by 4 bases and the J gene end by 4 bases; junction bases not matched to a gene: 15. This CDR3 has 19 amino acids. Looked up from germline, CDR1 is SGHDT and CDR2 is YYEEEE. The CDR3 region is CASSGPGLAGVRGGETQYF. DNA for the CDR3: TGTGCCAGCAGCGGCCCGGGACTAGCGGGAGTTAGGGGTGGAGAGACCCAGTACTTC. Together with reference TRBV5-6 and TRBJ2-5, the CDR3 gives the full variable domain: DAGVTQSPTHLIKTRGQQVTLRCSPKSGHDTVSWYQQALGQGPQFIFQYYEEEERQRGNFPDRFSGHQFPNYSSELNVNALLLGDSALYLCASSGPGLAGVRGGETQYFGPGTRLLVL.

The chain uses TRBV30 and TRBJ2-3; D ambiguous. The CDR3 runs 13 residues. The V gene's germline CDR1 is GTSNPN and CDR2 SVGIG (reference sequence). Trimming cost V 7 bases and J 4 bases, with 15 bases left between them. Here the CDR3 reads CASDPETPDTQYF. The CDR3 DNA sequence: TGTGCCTCAGACCCTGAGACTCCAGATACGCAGTATTTT.

This clone is a singleton in its sample. The chain carries TRBV12-5 and TRBJ2-1; possibly TRBD2 for D (5 bases). V was pared by 0 bases and J by 4 bases, with 16 bases between. Germline assignment: CDR1 LGHNT and CDR2 FRNRAP. The CDR3 has 17 amino acids. This CDR3 is CASGLVLGSGGYNEQFF. The CDR3 DNA reads TGTGCTAGTGGTTTGGTACTTGGCAGCGGCGGATACAATGAGCAGTTCTTC.

This chain connects TRBV28 to TRBJ1-1; D uncertain. The CDR3 is made up of 14 amino acids. Germline V CDR1 and CDR2: MDHEN, SYDVKM. The ends were cut back, 2 bases at V and 1 base at J, with 8 bases in the middle. As DNA, the CDR3 is TGTGCCAGCAGTTTAGTCAACAGGAACACTGAAGCTTTCTTT. Its translation: CASSLVNRNTEAFF.

CDR3 nucleotides: TGTGCCAGCAGTGAAACGCCTGTAGTCTACGAGCAGTACTTC. Encoded protein: CASSETPVVYEQYF. This chain links TRBV2 with TRBJ2-7; D gene ambiguous. The CDR3 is made up of 14 amino acids. V lost 2 bases and J 3 bases, leaving 11 bases between the germline ends. Germline V gene lookup returns CDR1 SNHLY and CDR2 FYNNEI.

This clone showed up just a few times. The rearrangement uses TRBV6-5 and TRBJ2-7, with a weak D call TRBD2 (5 bases). This CDR3 is 11 amino acids long. Per the germline V gene, CDR1 is MNHEY and CDR2 is SVGAGI. V was pared by 5 bases and J by 3 bases, with 5 bases between. This CDR3 is CASSRGYEQYF. CDR3 DNA sequence: TGTGCCAGCAGTCGGGGCTACGAGCAGTACTTC.

This clone came up once. The V and J genes are TRBV11-1 and TRBJ2-1, with a tentative D call TRBD2 (6 bases). The CDR3 sequence is 16 residues long. Deletions cut 4 bases from V and 2 bases from J, with 15 bases between. CDR1 and CDR2 from the germline V gene are SGHAT and FQDESV (reference sequence). The chain's CDR3 is CASSSSGPSAYNEQFF. The DNA of the CDR3 is TGTGCCAGCAGCTCCAGCGGGCCCAGCGCCTACAATGAGCAGTTCTTC.